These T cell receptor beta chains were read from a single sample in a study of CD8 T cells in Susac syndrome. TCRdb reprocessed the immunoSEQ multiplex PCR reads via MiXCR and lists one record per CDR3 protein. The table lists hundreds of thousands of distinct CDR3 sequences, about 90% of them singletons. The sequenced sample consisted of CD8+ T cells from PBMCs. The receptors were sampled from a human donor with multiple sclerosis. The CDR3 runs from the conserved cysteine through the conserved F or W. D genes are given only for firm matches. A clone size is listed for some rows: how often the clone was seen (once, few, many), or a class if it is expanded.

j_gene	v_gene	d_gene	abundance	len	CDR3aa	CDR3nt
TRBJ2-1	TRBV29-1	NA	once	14	CSVEDVDPYNEQFF	TGCAGCGTTGAAGATGTCGACCCCTACAATGAGCAGTTCTTC
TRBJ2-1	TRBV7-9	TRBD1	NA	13	CASRPRQGNEQFF	TGTGCCAGCAGGCCTCGACAGGGAAATGAGCAGTTCTTC
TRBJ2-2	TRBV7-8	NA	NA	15	CASSLAHTGTGELFF	TGTGCCAGCAGCTTAGCCCATACAGGGACCGGGGAGCTGTTTTTT
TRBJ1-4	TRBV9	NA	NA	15	CASSVGGGLNEKLFF	TGTGCCAGCAGCGTAGGGGGAGGTCTTAATGAAAAACTGTTTTTT
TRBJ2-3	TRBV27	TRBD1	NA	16	CASSRPTGEYTDTQYF	TGTGCCAGCAGTCGTCCCACAGGGGAGTACACAGATACGCAGTATTTT
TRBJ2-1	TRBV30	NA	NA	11	CAWSPSHEQFF	TGTGCCTGGAGTCCTAGCCATGAGCAGTTCTTC
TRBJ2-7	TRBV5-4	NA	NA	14	CASSLGGATYEQYF	TGTGCCAGCAGCTTGGGTGGGGCTACATACGAGCAGTACTTC
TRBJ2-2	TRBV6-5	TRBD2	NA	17	CASSWAWGGEDTGELFF	TGTGCCAGCAGTTGGGCCTGGGGGGGGGAGGACACCGGGGAGCTGTTTTTT
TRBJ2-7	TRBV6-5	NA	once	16	CASSSPRSGYPVEQYF	TGTGCCAGCAGTTCCCCACGGTCCGGGTACCCGGTCGAGCAGTACTTC
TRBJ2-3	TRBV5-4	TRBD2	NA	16	CASSLTGTSSTDTQYF	TGTGCCAGCAGCTTAACCGGGACTAGCAGCACAGATACGCAGTATTTT
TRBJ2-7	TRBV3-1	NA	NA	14	CASSQDPTDYEQYF	TGTGCCAGCAGCCAAGACCCGACAGACTACGAGCAGTACTTC
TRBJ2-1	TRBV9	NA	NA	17	CASSVVGTPPPYNEQFF	TGTGCCAGCAGCGTAGTGGGGACACCTCCACCCTACAATGAGCAGTTCTTC
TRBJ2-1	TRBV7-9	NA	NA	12	CASPSSYNEQFF	TGTGCCAGCCCAAGCTCCTACAATGAGCAGTTCTTC
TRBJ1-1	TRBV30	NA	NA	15	CAWSDYGQPNTEAFF	TGTGCCTGGAGTGATTACGGACAGCCGAACACTGAAGCTTTCTTT
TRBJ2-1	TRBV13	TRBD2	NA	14	CASSLGPGGYEQFF	TGTGCCAGCAGCTTAGGGCCGGGGGGTTATGAGCAGTTCTTC
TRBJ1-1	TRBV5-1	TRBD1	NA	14	CASSFDRGETEAFF	TGCGCCAGCAGCTTCGACAGGGGAGAGACTGAAGCTTTCTTT
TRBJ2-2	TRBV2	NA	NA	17	CASSEGVRYTVTGELFF	TGTGCCAGCAGTGAAGGGGTCAGGTATACAGTCACCGGGGAGCTGTTTTTT
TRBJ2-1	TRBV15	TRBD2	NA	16	CATSRTSGSKMEVEFF	TGTGCCACCAGCAGAACTAGCGGGAGTAAAATGGAGGTAGAGTTCTTC
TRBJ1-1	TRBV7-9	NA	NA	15	CASSFSQGRNTEAFF	TGTGCCAGCAGCTTCTCCCAGGGGAGGAACACTGAAGCTTTCTTT
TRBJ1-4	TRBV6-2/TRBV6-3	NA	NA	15	CASSYSPDLNEKLFF	TGTGCCAGCAGTTACTCTCCGGACCTCAATGAAAAACTGTTTTTT
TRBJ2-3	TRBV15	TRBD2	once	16	CATSRDGGDSTDTQYF	TGTGCCACCAGCAGAGATGGGGGGGATAGCACAGATACGCAGTATTTT
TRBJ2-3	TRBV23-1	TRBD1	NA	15	CASTSTTGETDTQYF	TGCGCCAGCACCTCCACGACAGGGGAGACAGATACGCAGTATTTT
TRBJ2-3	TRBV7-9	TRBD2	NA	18	CASSPPSGSAIAGDTQYF	TGTGCCAGCAGCCCTCCTAGCGGGAGTGCTATTGCTGGGGATACGCAGTATTTT
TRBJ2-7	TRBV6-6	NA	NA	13	CASMTSDAYEQYF	TGTGCCAGCATGACCTCGGATGCCTACGAGCAGTACTTC
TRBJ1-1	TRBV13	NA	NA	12	CASRQGAPEAFF	TGTGCCAGCAGACAAGGGGCCCCAGAAGCTTTCTTT
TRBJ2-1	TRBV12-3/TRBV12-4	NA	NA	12	CASSFSMDEQFF	TGTGCCAGCAGTTTTTCGATGGATGAGCAGTTCTTC
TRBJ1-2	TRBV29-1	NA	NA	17	CSVTRPPGETGPYGYTF	TGCAGCGTTACCCGTCCTCCCGGCGAGACAGGACCCTATGGCTACACCTTC
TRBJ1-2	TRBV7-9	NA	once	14	CASSSSRTAHGYTF	TGTGCCAGCAGCTCATCCAGGACGGCCCATGGCTACACCTTC
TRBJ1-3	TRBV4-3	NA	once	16	CASSQDRRETGNTIYF	TGCGCCAGCAGCCAAGATCGGCGGGAAACTGGAAACACCATATATTTT
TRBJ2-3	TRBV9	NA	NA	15	CASSVSGASTDTQYF	TGTGCCAGCAGCGTAAGCGGCGCTAGCACAGATACGCAGTATTTT
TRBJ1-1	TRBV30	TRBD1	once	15	CARQPRTGQGTEAFF	TGTGCTAGGCAACCAAGGACAGGGCAAGGCACTGAAGCTTTCTTT
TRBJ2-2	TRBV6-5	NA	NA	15	CASTEGALRTGELFF	TGTGCCAGCACCGAAGGAGCCCTTAGGACCGGGGAGCTGTTTTTT
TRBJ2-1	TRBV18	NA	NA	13	CASSPEGWGEQFF	TGTGCCAGCTCACCTGAGGGCTGGGGTGAGCAGTTCTTC
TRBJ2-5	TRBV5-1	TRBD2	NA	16	CASSGTSGSARETQYF	TGCGCCAGCAGCGGGACTAGCGGAAGCGCCCGAGAGACCCAGTACTTC
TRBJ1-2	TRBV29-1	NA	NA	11	CSVLWGDGYTF	TGCAGCGTGCTGTGGGGGGATGGCTACACCTTC
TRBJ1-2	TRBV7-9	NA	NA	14	CASWLTGDSYGYTF	TGTGCCAGCTGGTTGACAGGCGATTCCTATGGCTACACCTTC
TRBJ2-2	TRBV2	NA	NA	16	CASSEGRQGMAGELFF	TGTGCCAGCAGTGAAGGGCGTCAGGGGATGGCCGGGGAGCTGTTTTTT
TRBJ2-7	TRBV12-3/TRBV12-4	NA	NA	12	CASSLWTQEQYF	TGTGCCAGCAGTTTGTGGACGCAAGAGCAGTACTTC
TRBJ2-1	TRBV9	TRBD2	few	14	CASSVGGARNEQFF	TGTGCCAGCAGCGTCGGGGGGGCCAGGAATGAGCAGTTCTTC